The clone carrying this T cell receptor (beta chain) was detected only a few times. Its cognate antigen is unknown. The data are from a study of spatial heterogeneity in lung cancer. Each molecule of TCR cDNA was tagged with one unique molecular identifier. TCRdb called the 5' RACE reads again in MiXCR, with one record for every CDR3 protein. The data hold about 100,000 distinct CDR3 sequences, with nearly 4.5% observed a single time. Study-level results: It was found that expanded intratumoral alpha and beta TCR counts tracked tumor mutation counts.

Documented time point: sample taken at primary tumor resection. From tumor, nontumor lung or frozen PBMC, whole RNA was taken unsorted for sequencing. The receptor was isolated from a male donor with early-stage non-small cell lung cancer. The input for sequencing was lung tumor tissue, taken at surgery.

As DNA, the CDR3 is TGTGCCTGCGGGGGGGACAGCTATGAGCAGTTCTTC. As protein: CACGGDSYEQFF. This chain uses TRBV27 with TRBJ2-1, with TRBD2 matching over 9 bases. CDR1 MNHEY and CDR2 SMNVEV come from the germline V gene (reference sequence). The CDR3 consists of 12 residues. The V segment lost 11 bases and the J segment 8 bases; nucleotides outside the gene matches: 7.